Listed below are T cell receptor beta chains from one sample, sequenced in a study of shared clonotypes between healthy human individuals. TCRdb keeps only in-frame clones here, not all; method: immunoSEQ multiplex PCR. The sample holds roughly 1.5 million clones; approximately 98% are singletons and the top ten take roughly 0.4%. Sequencing was carried out using naive CD4+ T cells sorted from blood. Receptors originate from a man aged 25-45 years in good health. Both conserved end residues are part of each CDR3. The order of the fields is J gene, V gene, clone size, D gene, CDR3 protein, CDR3 DNA. The D gene is left open where the match is weak. Clone size appears in some rows only: once, few, many, or a class for an expanded clone.

J: TRBJ1-3; V: TRBV5-1; size: .; D: .; CDR3: CASSLVGDISGNTIYF; DNA: TGCGCCAGCAGCTTGGTAGGGGACATCTCTGGAAACACCATATATTTT
J: TRBJ2-5; V: TRBV5-4; size: once; D: .; CDR3: CASSRTVYQETQYF; DNA: TGTGCCAGCAGCAGGACTGTGTACCAAGAGACCCAGTACTTC
J: TRBJ1-5; V: TRBV4-1; size: .; D: TRBD1; CDR3: CASSFVTGGSNQPQHF; DNA: TGCGCCAGCAGCTTTGTCACAGGGGGCAGCAATCAGCCCCAGCATTTT
J: TRBJ2-5; V: TRBV6-4; size: .; D: .; CDR3: CASSEHGTQVSETQYF; DNA: TGTGCCAGCAGTGAACATGGGACCCAGGTGTCAGAGACCCAGTACTTC
J: TRBJ2-1; V: TRBV18; size: .; D: TRBD2; CDR3: CASSPRPSGVINEQFF; DNA: TGTGCCAGCTCACCACGTCCTAGCGGGGTCATCAATGAGCAGTTCTTC
J: TRBJ2-3; V: TRBV5-1; size: .; D: .; CDR3: CASSFFLGTDTQYF; DNA: TGCGCCAGCAGCTTCTTCCTGGGCACAGATACGCAGTATTTT
J: TRBJ2-7; V: TRBV28; size: once; D: .; CDR3: CASSRLMYEQYF; DNA: TGTGCCAGCAGCCGACTAATGTACGAGCAGTACTTC
J: TRBJ1-1; V: TRBV2; size: once; D: .; CDR3: CASTERQNTEAFF; DNA: TGTGCCAGCACCGAAAGACAGAACACTGAAGCTTTCTTT
J: TRBJ2-3; V: TRBV9; size: .; D: .; CDR3: CASSVQAPSTDTQYF; DNA: TGTGCCAGCAGCGTCCAAGCGCCGAGCACAGATACGCAGTATTTT
J: TRBJ2-7; V: TRBV5-1; size: .; D: .; CDR3: CASSLAITYEQYF; DNA: TGCGCCAGCAGCTTGGCCATTACTTACGAGCAGTACTTC
J: TRBJ2-5; V: TRBV5-1; size: .; D: .; CDR3: CASSLAALAQETQYF; DNA: TGCGCCAGCAGCTTGGCCGCTCTAGCCCAAGAGACCCAGTACTTC
J: TRBJ1-3; V: TRBV28; size: .; D: .; CDR3: CASSDQGGPGNTIYF; DNA: TGTGCCAGCAGCGATCAGGGAGGACCTGGAAACACCATATATTTT
J: TRBJ1-4; V: TRBV7-9; size: .; D: .; CDR3: CASSHTGQREKLFF; DNA: TGTGCCAGCAGCCACACAGGGCAAAGGGAAAAACTGTTTTTT
J: TRBJ2-7; V: TRBV4-3; size: .; D: .; CDR3: CASSQGIRSYEQYF; DNA: TGCGCCAGCAGCCAAGGTATAAGGTCGTACGAGCAGTACTTC
J: TRBJ1-4; V: TRBV6-5; size: .; D: .; CDR3: CASGATATNEKLFF; DNA: TGTGCCAGCGGGGCAACTGCAACTAATGAAAAACTGTTTTTT
J: TRBJ2-1; V: TRBV28; size: once; D: TRBD2; CDR3: CASSETSGRAYNEQFF; DNA: TGTGCCAGCAGCGAGACTAGCGGGAGGGCCTACAATGAGCAGTTCTTC
J: TRBJ2-7; V: TRBV7-6; size: .; D: TRBD1; CDR3: CASSPGQLTYEQYF; DNA: TGTGCCAGCAGCCCGGGACAGCTGACCTACGAGCAGTACTTC
J: TRBJ2-2; V: TRBV27; size: .; D: TRBD1; CDR3: CASSPWDRGNTGELFF; DNA: TGTGCCAGCAGTCCATGGGACAGGGGGAACACCGGGGAGCTGTTTTTT
J: TRBJ1-2; V: TRBV10-1; size: .; D: .; CDR3: CASSEAIGDGYTF; DNA: TGCGCCAGCAGTGAAGCGATCGGAGATGGCTACACCTTC
J: TRBJ2-7; V: TRBV18; size: once; D: .; CDR3: CASSPVRKYEQYF; DNA: TGTGCCAGCTCACCTGTTAGGAAGTACGAGCAGTACTTC
J: TRBJ2-2; V: TRBV12-5; size: .; D: .; CDR3: CASGHPIKPSANTGELFF; DNA: TGTGCTAGTGGCCACCCAATTAAGCCATCAGCGAACACCGGGGAGCTGTTTTTT
J: TRBJ2-1; V: TRBV19; size: .; D: .; CDR3: CASSHRVSLLNEQFF; DNA: TGTGCCAGTAGTCACAGGGTCTCCCTCCTGAATGAGCAGTTCTTC
J: TRBJ2-3; V: TRBV18; size: .; D: TRBD2; CDR3: CASSPLLAGNTDTQYF; DNA: TGTGCCAGCTCACCTCTTCTAGCGGGAAACACAGATACGCAGTATTTT
J: TRBJ2-7; V: TRBV13; size: .; D: TRBD2; CDR3: CASSPGTKRDSEQYF; DNA: TGTGCCAGCAGCCCGGGGACTAAGCGGGATTCCGAGCAGTACTTC
J: TRBJ2-3; V: TRBV5-1; size: .; D: TRBD1; CDR3: CASSATGTGPTDTQYF; DNA: TGCGCCAGCAGCGCGACCGGGACAGGACCCACAGATACGCAGTATTTT
J: TRBJ2-7; V: TRBV6-1; size: .; D: .; CDR3: CAVPGPGSRRYEQYF; DNA: TGTGCCGTCCCTGGCCCGGGGAGCCGCCGCTACGAGCAGTACTTC
J: TRBJ2-1; V: TRBV9; size: .; D: TRBD2; CDR3: CASSARLAGGPGEQFF; DNA: TGTGCCAGCAGCGCCAGACTAGCGGGAGGGCCGGGTGAGCAGTTCTTC
J: TRBJ2-5; V: TRBV14; size: .; D: TRBD2; CDR3: CASTQAGGPWETQYF; DNA: TGTGCCAGCACCCAAGCGGGAGGACCTTGGGAGACCCAGTACTTC
J: TRBJ2-6; V: TRBV15; size: .; D: TRBD1; CDR3: CATSSGQGPLAGANVLTF; DNA: TGTGCCACCAGCAGTGGACAGGGGCCTTTAGCTGGGGCCAACGTCCTGACTTTC
J: TRBJ2-1; V: TRBV5-1; size: .; D: .; CDR3: CASSLVTPLLSNEQFF; DNA: TGCGCCAGCAGCTTGGTAACTCCGCTCTTGAGCAATGAGCAGTTCTTC
J: TRBJ2-2; V: TRBV2; size: .; D: .; CDR3: CASSLEKAGELFF; DNA: .
J: TRBJ2-7; V: TRBV7-3; size: .; D: TRBD1; CDR3: CASSFSSGGAYEQYF; DNA: TGTGCCAGCAGCTTCTCATCAGGGGGCGCCTACGAGCAGTACTTC
J: TRBJ2-7; V: TRBV30; size: .; D: .; CDR3: CAWSVRFDGAYEQYF; DNA: TGTGCCTGGAGTGTACGTTTTGACGGAGCCTACGAGCAGTACTTC
J: TRBJ2-1; V: TRBV7-3; size: .; D: TRBD1; CDR3: CASSWGQTYNEQFF; DNA: TGTGCCAGCAGCTGGGGACAGACCTACAATGAGCAGTTCTTC
J: TRBJ2-1; V: TRBV11-3; size: .; D: TRBD2; CDR3: CASSPRTSGRVDEQFF; DNA: TGTGCCAGCAGCCCCCGGACTAGCGGGAGAGTTGATGAGCAGTTCTTC